This paragraph reports one T cell receptor beta chain. The antigen is undetermined. Some clones are missing from TCRdb's copy, which holds only in-frame ones; the method was immunoSEQ multiplex PCR. Here the sample spans 30,000 to 50,000 clones, under 80% being singletons. This sample was included in a study of chemoradiotherapy in HPV16-positive cancers. Study background: Candidate HPV-specific T-cell clones and common TCR motifs came from functional assays in a couple of HPV16-positive patients.

Whole-study findings and limits: In HPV16-positive patients, HPV-responsive T-cell expansion tracked better recurrence-free survival. Candidate HPV-specific clones and E7-related TCR motifs grew in tumor during treatment.

Samples were taken several times over chemoradiotherapy. V was clipped by 3 bases and J by 3 bases, with 15 bases between them. This CDR3 has 15 amino acids. CDR1 SGHAT and CDR2 FQDESV come from the germline V gene (reference sequence). The receptor was isolated from a human donor with HPV-associated anogenital cancer. The chain recombines TRBV11-1 with TRBJ2-7; the D gene is possibly TRBD2 (5 bases). Sequences were derived from blood, sampled from a patient who underwent chemoradiotherapy. The CDR3 spells CASSFQGLLGYEQYF. The CDR3 region has the DNA TGTGCCAGCAGCTTTCAAGGACTCCTCGGCTACGAGCAGTACTTC. Full variable domain (rest looked up from reference TRBV11-1 and TRBJ2-7): EAEVAQSPRYKITEKSQAVAFWCDPISGHATLYWYRQILGQGPELLVQFQDESVVDDSQLPKDRFSAERLKGVDSTLKIQPAELGDSAMYLCASSFQGLLGYEQYFGPGTRLTVT.